The present T cell receptor (beta chain) was sequenced within a study of T cell responses to AZD1222 COVID-19 vaccine. Study observations and caveats: Nearly half of spike-specific TCRs reportedly target unmutated variant regions.

V was trimmed by 6 bases and J by 5 bases, leaving 13 bases between them. Germline V gene lookup returns CDR1 MNHEY and CDR2 SVGAGI. The length of the CDR3 is 14 residues. Concerning this clone: What it binds is unknown.

Profiling relied on immunoSEQ multiplex PCR, and the TCRdb table lists in-frame clones only, not all of them. This table has some 200,000 clones, 90% to 95% appearing once. Sequenced here: peripheral blood, sampled 28 days after the second dose of the MenACWY control vaccine. This clonotype originated in an adult who received the MenACWY meningococcal vaccine as a control. This chain connects TRBV6-5 to TRBJ1-4, with D possibly matching TRBD1 (5 bases). CDR3 loop: CASRPQGPNEKLFF. The CDR3 bases are TGTGCCAGCAGGCCCCAGGGACCCAATGAAAAACTGTTTTTT.